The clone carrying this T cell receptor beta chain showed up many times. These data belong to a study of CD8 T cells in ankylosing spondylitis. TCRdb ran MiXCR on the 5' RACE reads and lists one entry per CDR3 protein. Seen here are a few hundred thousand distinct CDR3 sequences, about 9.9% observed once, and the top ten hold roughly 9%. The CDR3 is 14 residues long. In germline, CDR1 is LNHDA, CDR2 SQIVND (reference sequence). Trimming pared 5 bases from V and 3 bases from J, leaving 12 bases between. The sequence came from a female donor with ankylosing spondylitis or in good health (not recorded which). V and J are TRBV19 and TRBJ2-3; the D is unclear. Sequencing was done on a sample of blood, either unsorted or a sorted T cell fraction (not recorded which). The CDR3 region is CASSQNGRTDTQYF. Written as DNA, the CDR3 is TGTGCCAGTAGTCAGAACGGACGAACAGATACGCAGTATTTT.